The next 24 T cell receptor beta chains were all read from a single sample in a study of T cell responses to AZD1222 COVID-19 vaccine. Measured with immunoSEQ multiplex PCR; TCRdb has only the in-frame clones, and not every one. Found here are nearly 110,000 clones, 90% of them singletons; the top ten hold approximately 4.7%. This specimen was peripheral blood, taken on day 0 of AZD1222 vaccination. The receptors were sampled from an adult in good health.

This clone was seen only a few times. The chain is built from TRBV2 and TRBJ2-1; the D gene is possibly TRBD2 (5 bases). The CDR3 has 16 amino acids. CDR1 and CDR2 (germline): SNHLY, FYNNEI. Trimming shortened V by 4 bases and J by 4 bases, and 17 bases separated the two germline ends. As DNA, the CDR3 is TGTGCCAGCAGTGTGGACGGGATAGCCGAGTACAATGAGCAGTTCTTC. Its protein is CASSVDGIAEYNEQFF.

This chain joins TRBV7-3 and TRBJ2-1; 7 bases map to TRBD2. Trimming took 5 bases from V and 6 from J; bases not matched to a gene: 13. Germline V gene lookup returns CDR1 SGHTA and CDR2 FQGTGA. CDR3 size: 16 residues. This CDR3 is CASSRHRLARGNEQFF. CDR3 nucleotides: TGTGCCAGCAGCCGACACAGACTAGCTCGGGGCAATGAGCAGTTCTTC.

The chain links TRBV6-1 to TRBJ1-4; maybe TRBD1 (5 bases). CDR3 length: 17 residues. Germline V gives CDR1 MNHNS, CDR2 SASEGT. V shed 3 bases and J shed 8 bases, with 22 bases lying between them. The CDR3 is CASSDFRTSGAAEKLFF. The CDR3 region has the DNA TGTGCCAGCAGTGATTTCCGGACATCCGGCGCGGCGGAAAAACTGTTTTTT.

The chain couples TRBV11-2 to TRBJ2-1; TRBD2 matches at 10 bases. V was clipped by 2 bases and J by 3 bases; unmatched bases: 7. Germline CDR1 reads SGHAT; CDR2 reads FQNNGV. This CDR3 is 17 amino acids long. CDR3 residues: CASSLLTGTSVYNEQFF. Here the CDR3 DNA reads TGTGCCAGCAGCTTATTGACCGGGACTAGCGTCTACAATGAGCAGTTCTTC.

This clone was observed a single time. This chain connects TRBV19 to TRBJ1-2; TRBD1 might be the D (5 bases). The CDR3 has 13 amino acids. V lost 2 bases to trimming and J lost 8 bases, with 12 bases between them. The V gene's germline CDR1 is LNHDA and CDR2 SQIVND (reference sequence). CDR3 amino acids: CASSIRGVRGYTF. DNA for the CDR3: TGTGCCAGTAGTATAAGAGGGGTACGCGGCTACACCTTC.

The rearrangement links TRBV5-1 to TRBJ1-1; D is ambiguous. V was trimmed by 0 bases and J by 8 bases, leaving 8 bases between them. CDR1 and CDR2 from the germline V gene are SGHRS and YFSETQ. The CDR3 runs 12 residues. CDR3 nucleotides: TGCGCCAGCAGCTTGGAGAGGAGGGAAGCTTTCTTT. It codes for CASSLERREAFF.

The rearrangement joins TRBV5-1 to TRBJ1-1; no clear D. V gave up 0 bases and J gave up 9 bases, with 15 bases separating them. Germline lookup yields CDR1 SGHRS and CDR2 YFSETQ. The CDR3 spans 14 residues. CDR3 loop: CASSLGETSAKAFF. CDR3 nucleotide sequence: TGCGCCAGCAGCTTGGGGGAGACCAGCGCGAAAGCTTTCTTT.

This clone was recorded a few times. The chain combines TRBV7-9 with TRBJ1-5; D gene unclear. Germline CDR1 is SEHNR and CDR2 is FQNEAQ (reference sequence). This CDR3 is 12 amino acids long. The germline V and J ends were trimmed by 7 bases and 6 bases, with 10 bases remaining between them. CDR3 nucleotide sequence: TGTGCCAGCACCGAGGGAGCTCAGCCCCAGCATTTT. Protein sequence: CASTEGAQPQHF.

V usage is TRBV3-1 (or the pseudogene TRBV3-2) and J usage is TRBJ2-1, with 7 bases that match TRBD2. In germline, CDR1 is LGHDT, CDR2 YNNKEL (reference sequence). The CDR3 runs 14 residues. V shed 0 bases, J shed 6 bases, and the junction held 2 bases outside the gene matches. The DNA of the CDR3 is TGTGCCAGCAGCCAAGAAGGGAGGGTCAATGAGCAGTTCTTC. Its translation is CASSQEGRVNEQFF.

The chain combines TRBV20-1 with TRBJ1-1, with 9 bases identical to TRBD1. There are 10 residues in the CDR3. Trimming removed 5 bases from V and 12 bases from J; junction bases left unmatched: 4. Germline V gene data show CDR1 as DFQATT and CDR2 as SNEGSKA (reference sequence). CDR3 loop: CSAGDRVPFF. In nucleotides, the CDR3 is TGCAGTGCTGGGGACAGGGTGCCTTTCTTT.

In its sample, this clone was seen a few times. The rearrangement joins TRBV2 to TRBJ2-2; 11 bases are a match to TRBD2. Germline V gene lookup returns CDR1 SNHLY and CDR2 FYNNEI. CDR3 size: 14 residues. V shed 6 bases, J shed 7 bases, and the junction held 4 bases outside the gene matches. The CDR3: CASRGTSGYGELFF. The CDR3 DNA follows: TGTGCCAGCAGGGGGACTAGCGGTTACGGGGAGCTGTTTTTT.

The V gene is TRBV5-1, the J gene TRBJ2-5; D may match TRBD1 or TRBD2 (5 bases each). This CDR3 has 14 residues. V was trimmed by 2 bases and J by 4 bases, leaving 12 bases between them. CDR1 is SGHRS and CDR2 is YFSETQ in the germline V gene. The CDR3 nucleotides read TGCGCCAGCAGCTTATGGGGGAGTGGAGAGACCCAGTACTTC. Its translation: CASSLWGSGETQYF.

J is TRBJ1-6 and V is TRBV5-1, with D perhaps TRBD1 (6 bases). The CDR3 extends over 13 amino acids. The V and J ends lost 3 bases and 8 bases respectively, with 9 bases between them. From germline, CDR1 is SGHRS and CDR2 YFSETQ. This CDR3 reads CASSSTGYSPLHF. CDR3 DNA: TGCGCCAGCAGCTCTACAGGGTATTCACCCCTCCACTTT.

The chain is built from TRBV6-4 and TRBJ2-1; TRBD2 aligns across 10 bases. CDR3 length: 15 residues. The germline V gene encodes CDR1 MRHNA and CDR2 SNTAGT. V lost 8 bases and J lost 1; bases outside the gene matches: 5. CDR3 residues: CASSLTSGSYNEQFF. In DNA form, the CDR3 reads TGTGCCAGCTCCCTGACTAGCGGGTCCTACAATGAGCAGTTCTTC.

V gene TRBV28 combines with J gene TRBJ1-5; TRBD1 is a possible D gene (6 bases). CDR3 size: 15 residues. Per the germline V gene, CDR1 is MDHEN and CDR2 is SYDVKM. V shed 6 bases and J shed 5 bases, with 17 bases lying between them. The CDR3 coding sequence is TGTGCCAGCAGGCCCGGACAGTTAATATATCAGCCCCAGCATTTT. Amino acid sequence: CASRPGQLIYQPQHF.

The chain joins TRBV6-5 to TRBJ1-2; no definite D call. This CDR3 contains 15 residues. CDR1 and CDR2 (germline): MNHEY, SVGAGI. Trimming took 2 bases from V and 1 from J, leaving 11 bases between them. The CDR3 DNA reads as TGTGCCAGCAGTTACCAGGATTCACTTAACTATGGCTACACCTTC. Its protein product is CASSYQDSLNYGYTF.

The chain carries TRBV6-1 and TRBJ2-3, with no clear D. CDR3 length equals 18 residues. Per germline, CDR1 MNHNS and CDR2 SASEGT. Trimming left V 0 bases short and J 5 bases short, with 21 bases between. The CDR3 region has the DNA TGTGCCAGCAGTGAAGCTTATGCCCCCCTTCGTGGAGTAGATACGCAGTATTTT. Translated: CASSEAYAPLRGVDTQYF.

This clone is a singleton in its sample. The CDR3: CASSLTQSTDTQYF. As DNA, the CDR3 is TGTGCCAGCAGCTTAACCCAGAGCACAGATACGCAGTATTTT. V gene TRBV7-9 combines with J gene TRBJ2-3; D is undetermined. Trimming stripped 2 bases from V and 0 bases from J, with 6 bases between. The CDR3 is 14 residues long. The germline V gene has CDR1 SEHNR and CDR2 FQNEAQ (reference sequence). The entire variable domain, with the rest obtained from reference TRBV7-9 and TRBJ2-3, is as follows: DTGVSQNPRHKITKRGQNVTFRCDPISEHNRLYWYRQTLGQGPEFLTYFQNEAQLEKSRLLSDRFSAERPKGSFSTLEIQRTEQGDSAMYLCASSLTQSTDTQYFGPGTRLTVL.

This CDR3 reads CATSRGITGELFF. Written as DNA, the CDR3 is TGTGCCACTTCACGGGGGATCACCGGGGAGCTGTTTTTT. This sequence joins TRBV10-3 and TRBJ2-2, with D possibly TRBD2 on 6 matching bases. CDR1 and CDR2 (germline): ENHRY, SYGVKD. CDR3 size: 13 residues. Trimming left V 10 bases short and J 4 bases short, with 13 bases between.

The V call is TRBV12-3 or TRBV12-4, the J call TRBJ1-3; possibly TRBD1 for D (6 bases). CDR3 length equals 13 residues. Trimming pared 5 bases from V and 6 bases from J, leaving 11 bases between. For the CDR3, the DNA is TGTGCCAGCAGTCAACAGGGCCCAAACACCATATATTTT. Translating it yields CASSQQGPNTIYF.

This clone has a single count. This rearrangement joins TRBV3-1 (or the pseudogene TRBV3-2) to TRBJ1-2; TRBD1 matches 9 bases. Per germline, CDR1 LGHDT and CDR2 YNNKEL (reference sequence). V shed 4 bases and J 7 bases; nucleotides not matched to a gene: 7. The CDR3 runs 14 residues. The CDR3 reads CASSPSGTGSGYTF. DNA of the CDR3: TGTGCCAGCAGCCCCTCCGGGACAGGGAGTGGCTACACCTTC.

The V gene is TRBV29-1, the J gene TRBJ1-2; 8 bases fit TRBD1. V lost 8 bases, J lost 7 bases, and 6 bases stayed unmatched. The length of the CDR3 is 11 residues. Germline lookup yields CDR1 SQVTM and CDR2 ANQGSEA. Here the CDR3 DNA reads TGCAGCACCGGCAGGGGGCTTGGCTACACCTTC. It encodes CSTGRGLGYTF.

The chain recombines TRBV7-9 with TRBJ1-1; TRBD1 matches at 9 bases. Germline V gene data show CDR1 as SEHNR and CDR2 as FQNEAQ (reference sequence). The CDR3 consists of 14 residues. Trimming cost V 7 bases and J 4 bases; bases outside gene matches: 7. CDR3 loop: CASKSTGGVTEAFF. The CDR3 DNA follows: TGTGCCAGCAAGAGCACAGGGGGCGTCACTGAAGCTTTCTTT.

The chain links TRBV2 to TRBJ1-4; TRBD1 aligns across 10 bases. This CDR3 has 14 amino acids. Trimming took 7 bases from V and 7 from J; bases not matched to a gene: 6. Per germline, CDR1 SNHLY and CDR2 FYNNEI. CDR3 bases: TGTGCCAGCAACCGGGACAGGGGTTCTGAAAAACTGTTTTTT. Amino acid sequence: CASNRDRGSEKLFF.